Sequencing of this T cell receptor (beta chain) was carried out in a study of cytomegalovirus exposure and HLA in healthy donors. Study conclusions and caveats: The classifier reportedly diagnosed cytomegalovirus status with high sensitivity and specificity. Most TCRs appeared rarely, but some public TCRs recurred in many donors. Data from an earlier analysis indicated that most TCR beta V segments were productive either about 87% or about 30% of the time.

Concerning this clone itself: Its antigen is as yet unknown.

From germline, CDR1 is SGHRS and CDR2 YFSETQ. This CDR3 has 14 amino acids. The PCR contained 60 Vbeta and 13 Jbeta primers. TCRdb's copy holds only in-frame clones and misses some; the assay was immunoSEQ multiplex PCR. The sample holds about 170,000 clones, 80% seen once. Healthy people donating bone marrow made up the donors. The source is a woman in her fifties or sixties in good health and CMV-seropositive. The source material was PBMCs. V and J are TRBV5-1 and TRBJ2-5; 9 nucleotides match TRBD1. The end of the DNA is better explained by TRBJ2-7, so the J call may be wrong. CDR3 residues: CASSVDRGVHEQYF. Written as DNA, the CDR3 is TGCGCCAGCAGCGTGGACAGGGGCGTACACGAGCAGTACTTC.